This T cell receptor beta chain originates from a study of metastatic and nonmetastatic thyroid tumors. Every patient was untreated before thyroid surgery. Trimming removed 0 bases at V and 0 bases at J, with 12 bases between. This CDR3 comprises 18 residues. In germline, CDR1 is SGHAT, CDR2 FQNNGV. This clone appeared many times. TCRdb recomputed clones from the PCR reads via MiXCR. The sample records more than 20,000 clones, more than 20% being singletons. This receptor was identified in a female donor with papillary thyroid cancer or a benign thyroid nodule (not recorded which). Some clones in this sample may be carry-over from other donors' samples. This chain uses TRBV11-2 with TRBJ2-6; D is undetermined. Sequencing used tumor tissue. The CDR3 DNA reads as TGTGCCAGCAGCTTAGACGGCAGACTTAGCTCTGGGGCCAACGTCCTGACTTTC. The encoded protein is CASSLDGRLSSGANVLTF.